This T cell receptor (beta chain) stems from a study of cytomegalovirus exposure and HLA in healthy donors. Overall study findings and caveats: Researchers counted roughly 160 TCR beta chains as cytomegalovirus-associated.

Concerning this clone: Its antigen is still unknown.

Unmatched junction bases numbered 6, after V lost 2 bases and J lost 8 bases. CDR3 length equals 14 residues. The study ran its PCR with 60 Vbeta and 13 Jbeta primers. Profiling relied on immunoSEQ multiplex PCR, and the TCRdb table lists in-frame clones only, not all of them. The table shows about 160,000 clones, with 60% to 80% occurring only once. The material sequenced was PBMCs. The origin of this receptor is a woman aged 30 to 39 in good health and CMV-seronegative. This sequence joins TRBV5-3 and TRBJ1-4; TRBD1 matches 7 bases. TRBV5-3 is noted as an ORF with a role that remains uncertain. CDR3 sequence reads: CARSFWYRGEKLFF. CDR3 in DNA: TGTGCCAGAAGCTTCTGGTACAGGGGCGAAAAACTGTTTTTT.